The 29 T cell receptor beta chains below were found in one sample sequenced in a study of shared clonotypes between healthy human individuals. The table came from immunoSEQ multiplex PCR; TCRdb's copy has only in-frame clones and leaves some out. The table lists about 1.5 million clones, 98% of them singletons. Sequencing used naive CD4+ T cells sorted from blood. Subset specified: CD45RA+ positively selected. The source is a man aged 30-40 years in good health.

This sequence joins TRBV28 and TRBJ2-7; 9 bases are a match to TRBD1. Germline CDR1 is MDHEN and CDR2 is SYDVKM. This CDR3 region has 16 residues. The V gene end was trimmed by 6 bases and the J gene end by 3 bases; junction bases not matched to a gene: 12. The CDR3: CASSRDTGTGNYEQYF. CDR3 in DNA: TGTGCCAGCAGCAGGGATACCGGGACAGGGAACTACGAGCAGTACTTC.

This chain links TRBV7-6 with TRBJ1-2, with D possibly being TRBD1 (5 bases). There are 15 residues in the CDR3. With 1 base removed from V and 5 bases from J, the gap between germline ends came to 14 bases. In germline, CDR1 is SGHVS, CDR2 FNYEAQ. The DNA for the CDR3 is TGTGCCAGCAGCTTAGGAAGGGACCAAACTTATGGCTACACCTTC. Translated: CASSLGRDQTYGYTF.

Points on this clone: Since no conserved phenylalanine or tryptophan closes the CDR3, a read error is the likely cause. Because the CDR3's place on the DNA is in doubt, the DNA is left out and the CDR3 is given as listed by TCRdb. The rearrangement links TRBV6-1 to TRBJ2-7. Looked up from germline, CDR1 is MNHNS and CDR2 is SASEGT. The CDR3 has 13 residues if both end residues are counted. CDR3 sequence: CASSEGGFDPTGM.

This clone was recorded only once. V usage is TRBV6-1 and J usage is TRBJ2-7; 7 bases match TRBD1. Trimming at V came to 10 bases and at J to 3 bases, leaving 12 bases not matched to a gene. Germline V gene sequence: CDR1 MNHNS, CDR2 SASEGT. This CDR3 comprises 14 residues. CDR3 sequence: CATSTGPTFYEQYF. DNA of the CDR3: TGTGCCACCTCGACAGGGCCTACCTTCTACGAGCAGTACTTC.

The chain carries TRBV27 and TRBJ2-5; D may be TRBD1 or TRBD2 (6 bases each). The CDR3 loop spans 16 amino acids. Germline values: CDR1 MNHEY, CDR2 SMNVEV (reference sequence). V dropped 10 bases and J dropped 0 bases, with 21 bases sitting between them. CDR3 sequence (DNA): TGTGCCACCTCCACCCGCGGGACAAGTTACCAAGAGACCCAGTACTTC. This encodes CATSTRGTSYQETQYF.

The J gene is TRBJ2-3, the V gene TRBV5-1; D is perhaps TRBD1 or TRBD2 (5 bases each). Trimming left V 3 bases short and J 6 bases short, with 20 bases between. The germline gives CDR1 SGHRS, CDR2 YFSETQ. The CDR3 spans 16 residues. CDR3 nucleotide sequence: TGCGCCAGCAGCTCGGTCCTAGCAGGACAAGGGGATACGCAGTATTTT. Protein product: CASSSVLAGQGDTQYF.

This clone was detected once. The chain carries TRBV30 and TRBJ2-1; 8 bases line up with TRBD2. CDR1 is GTSNPN, CDR2 SVGIG, per germline (reference sequence). The ends lost 4 bases at V and 0 bases at J; junction bases unmatched: 14. The length of the CDR3 is 18 residues. The DNA of the CDR3 is TGTGCCTGGACCGGGACTAGGACGTCCAGAAGCTCCTACAATGAGCAGTTCTTC. This gives the protein CAWTGTRTSRSSYNEQFF.

The chain carries TRBV5-6 and TRBJ2-1; D is perhaps TRBD2 (5 bases). Trimming removed 4 bases at V and 6 bases at J, with 17 bases between. Germline V gene data show CDR1 as SGHDT and CDR2 as YYEEEE. The CDR3 is 15 residues long. In DNA form, the CDR3 reads TGTGCCAGCAGCCCGCGTACGGGGTGGGGCAATGAGCAGTTCTTC. Translated, it gives CASSPRTGWGNEQFF.

This clone was counted a single time. The CDR3 region is CSAKRVGAFF. The CDR3 DNA reads as TGCAGTGCTAAGAGGGTAGGAGCTTTCTTT. This rearrangement joins TRBV20-1 to TRBJ1-1; D ambiguous. Trimming took 4 bases from V and 10 from J, leaving 10 bases between them. This CDR3 contains 10 residues. Germline V lookup: CDR1 DFQATT, CDR2 SNEGSKA (reference sequence).

This clone was counted once. V usage is TRBV5-6 and J usage is TRBJ2-7, with TRBD1 as a possible D gene (6 bases). Germline loops: CDR1 SGHDT, CDR2 YYEEEE. CDR3 size: 15 residues. The V and J ends lost 0 bases and 5 bases respectively, with 15 bases between them. The CDR3 here is CASSLVQGAYHEQYF. CDR3 nucleotide sequence: TGTGCCAGCAGCTTGGTACAGGGTGCATACCACGAGCAGTACTTC. The variable domain in full, with the rest retrieved from reference TRBV5-6 and TRBJ2-7, is DAGVTQSPTHLIKTRGQQVTLRCSPKSGHDTVSWYQQALGQGPQFIFQYYEEEERQRGNFPDRFSGHQFPNYSSELNVNALLLGDSALYLCASSLVQGAYHEQYFGPGTRLTVT.

The chain links TRBV6-5 to TRBJ2-7; TRBD2 aligns across 8 bases. CDR3 length: 15 residues. Looked up from germline, CDR1 is MNHEY and CDR2 is SVGAGI. Germline trimming cut 5 bases from V and 6 bases from J; bases unmatched to any gene: 12. The CDR3 coding sequence is TGTGCCAGCAGTCCGGTAGCGGGAAGCCTCTCCGAGCAGTACTTC. Its protein is CASSPVAGSLSEQYF.

V gene TRBV18 combines with J gene TRBJ2-1; TRBD1 agrees at 11 bases. The germline V gene has CDR1 KGHSH and CDR2 LQKENI. V dropped 6 bases and J dropped 10; count of bases not matched to a gene: 11. CDR3 length equals 15 residues. The DNA of the CDR3 is TGTGCCAGCTCTCCGAGTGGACAGGGGGCCCGCGAGCAGTTCTTC. The encoded protein is CASSPSGQGAREQFF.

The chain uses TRBV12-2 and TRBJ1-1; TRBD1, the D gene given by the table, was not confirmed from the DNA. TRBV12-2 is recorded as a pseudogene. The CDR3 is 14 amino acids. CDR3 sequence: CASRLPYRVTEAFF. Written as DNA, the CDR3 is TGTGCAAGTCGCTTACCGTACAGGGTCACTGAAGCTTTCTTT.

The V gene is TRBV11-2, the J gene TRBJ2-1; D is ambiguous. Germline V lookup: CDR1 SGHAT, CDR2 FQNNGV. The length of the CDR3 is 13 residues. With 5 bases removed from V and 7 bases from J, the gap between germline ends came to 12 bases. DNA for the CDR3: TGTGCCAGCAGCATATTATTCCAAAATGAGCAGTTCTTC. Amino acid sequence: CASSILFQNEQFF.

This clone occurred once. The chain recombines TRBV4-3 with TRBJ2-7; 10 nucleotides align to TRBD2. The CDR3 contains 14 residues. CDR1 and CDR2 from the germline V gene are LGHNA and YSLEER. J gave up 6 bases and V 0 bases, and 2 bases lay outside the gene matches. The CDR3 protein is CASSQDPSGSEQYF. The CDR3 region has the DNA TGCGCCAGCAGCCAAGACCCTAGCGGGAGCGAGCAGTACTTC.

The CDR3 DNA follows: TGTGCCAGCATGATGAGCGGGAGGGCGAATGAGCAGTTCTTC. The encoded protein is CASMMSGRANEQFF. This chain joins TRBV6-1 and TRBJ2-1; TRBD2 aligns across 10 bases. Germline CDR1 reads MNHNS; CDR2 reads SASEGT. The CDR3 loop spans 14 amino acids. V shed 7 bases and J 7 bases; nucleotides not matched to a gene: 7.

The rearrangement uses TRBV27 and TRBJ2-1; 11 positions match TRBD2. This CDR3 is 20 amino acids long. Unmatched junction bases numbered 20, after V lost 6 bases and J lost 4 bases. Germline-derived CDR1 and CDR2 are MNHEY and SMNVEV (reference sequence). The CDR3 region is CASRGFGLAGGPSKYNEQFF. The CDR3, as DNA: TGTGCCAGCAGAGGTTTCGGGCTAGCGGGAGGCCCGTCCAAGTACAATGAGCAGTTCTTC.

The CDR3 loop reads CASSSGTGLRETQYF. In DNA form, the CDR3 reads TGCGCCAGCAGTTCCGGGACAGGTTTAAGAGAGACCCAGTACTTC. J is TRBJ2-5 and V is TRBV5-1, with 8 bases lining up with TRBD1. Germline CDR1 reads SGHRS; CDR2 reads YFSETQ. This CDR3 has 15 residues. The trim removed 5 bases at V and 4 bases at J, leaving 10 bases unmatched.

The J gene is TRBJ2-7, the V gene TRBV7-8; D ambiguous. The CDR3 runs to 16 residues. The germline V gene encodes CDR1 SGHVS and CDR2 FQNEAQ. V was cut by 0 bases and J by 2 bases, with 14 bases left in between. The CDR3 region is CASSLAGVFPTYEQYF. The CDR3 coding sequence is TGTGCCAGCAGCTTAGCGGGTGTGTTTCCTACCTACGAGCAGTACTTC.

The chain has TRBV5-1 and TRBJ2-1; D is uncertain. Germline lookup yields CDR1 SGHRS and CDR2 YFSETQ. V was trimmed by 0 bases and J by 0 bases, leaving 7 bases between them. There are 15 residues in the CDR3. The CDR3 loop reads CASSLVRNSYNEQFF. The CDR3 nucleotides read TGCGCCAGCAGCTTGGTTCGGAACTCCTACAATGAGCAGTTCTTC.

With regard to this clone: This sample includes further DNA sequences coding for the same CDR3. The rearrangement uses TRBV5-1 and TRBJ2-7; perhaps TRBD2 as D (6 bases). Germline-derived CDR1 and CDR2 are SGHRS and YFSETQ. This CDR3 has 13 residues. V was pared by 0 bases and J by 7 bases, with 11 bases between. CDR3 sequence (DNA): TGCGCCAGCAGCTTGGAGCGGGTAGGGGAGCAGTACTTC. Protein: CASSLERVGEQYF.

V gene TRBV7-2 combines with J gene TRBJ2-7; 10 bases map to TRBD2. The CDR3 has 17 amino acids. Trimming removed 1 base from V and 1 base from J; junction bases left unmatched: 7. CDR1 is SGHTA, CDR2 FQGNSA, per germline. CDR3 sequence reads: CASSLVPPSGSSYEQYF. CDR3 DNA: TGTGCCAGCAGCTTAGTACCTCCTAGCGGGAGTTCCTACGAGCAGTACTTC.

This clone was observed a single time. This chain joins TRBV18 and TRBJ2-4, with 10 bases identical to TRBD1. This CDR3 comprises 16 residues. V lost 4 bases, J lost 3 bases, and 6 bases stayed unmatched. Germline V gives CDR1 KGHSH, CDR2 LQKENI. In nucleotides, the CDR3 is TGTGCCAGCTCACGCGGGACAGGGGCCGGCAAAAACATTCAGTACTTC. It yields the protein CASSRGTGAGKNIQYF.

The chain uses TRBV6-5 and TRBJ1-3; possible D gene TRBD1, 5 bases. Trimming took off 5 bases at V and 0 bases at J, with 11 bases between the two ends. The CDR3 spans 15 residues. CDR1 is MNHEY, CDR2 SVGAGI, per germline. This CDR3 is CASSKGAGSGNTIYF. The CDR3 coding sequence is TGTGCCAGCAGTAAAGGGGCCGGCTCTGGAAACACCATATATTTT.

The V gene is TRBV7-8, the J gene TRBJ1-2, with D hard to call. CDR1 and CDR2 from the germline V gene are SGHVS and FQNEAQ. The CDR3 is made up of 13 amino acids. Trimming stripped 1 base from V and 2 bases from J, with 5 bases between. The CDR3 nucleotides read TGTGCCAGCAGCTTAGTTGGGAACTATGGCTACACCTTC. Translated: CASSLVGNYGYTF.

The V call is TRBV29-1, the J call TRBJ2-5; 10 bases are shared with TRBD2. Germline V gene sequence: CDR1 SQVTM, CDR2 ANQGSEA. This CDR3 comprises 14 residues. V lost 2 bases to trimming and J lost 5 bases; unmatched junction nucleotides: 5. The CDR3 here is CSVESPGLAETQYF. The CDR3 nucleotides are TGCAGCGTTGAATCCCCGGGACTAGCGGAGACCCAGTACTTC.

This clone appeared a single time. The rearrangement uses TRBV29-1 and TRBJ2-3; D gene unclear. Germline lookup yields CDR1 SQVTM and CDR2 ANQGSEA. The CDR3 is made up of 14 amino acids. V was trimmed by 1 base and J by 4 bases, leaving 12 bases between them. The CDR3 loop reads CSVEGYAPPDTQYF. Written as DNA, the CDR3 is TGCAGCGTTGAAGGTTACGCTCCCCCAGATACGCAGTATTTT.

V is TRBV10-1 and J is TRBJ1-2, with 9 bases aligning to TRBD1. V trimming: 3 bases; J trimming: 4 bases; junction bases outside the gene matches: 6. This CDR3 has 15 amino acids. Germline CDR1 and CDR2: WNHNN and SYGVQD (reference sequence). As DNA, the CDR3 is TGCGCCAGCAGTGAAGGGGCGGACAGGGGCTATGGCTACACCTTC. As protein: CASSEGADRGYGYTF.

The chain employs TRBV18 and TRBJ2-3; 14 nucleotides agree with TRBD2. Trimming at V came to 0 bases and at J to 7 bases, leaving 3 bases not matched to a gene. The CDR3 is 16 residues long. The germline V gene encodes CDR1 KGHSH and CDR2 LQKENI. The CDR3 spells CASSPPGLAGAHTQYF. CDR3 nucleotide sequence: TGTGCCAGCTCACCACCGGGACTAGCGGGAGCACATACGCAGTATTTT.